What follows is one T cell receptor (beta chain) and its context. Its antigen target is currently unknown. Qualities for individual bases were not recorded, and no much larger clone is one base off. The library was obtained by the immunoSEQ multiplex PCR assay. The published analysis was carried out like this. Richness and clonality were used to summarize the repertoires, and clones that significantly expanded or contracted between pre- and post-therapy samples were identified. TCRdb mirrors the immuneACCESS table, restricted to in-frame sequences. Some clones are absent from its copies; in checked studies, under half trace to an unresolved V gene, and the reason for the others is unknown. V and J calls and clone size are as listed in that table; D and trimming were resolved from the DNA. This sample comprises thousands of clones, around 69% of them detected only once. The ten largest clonotypes hold 3.5% to 4.5% of the sample.

These data originate in a study of neoadjuvant nivolumab and ipilimumab in lung cancer (dated by TCRdb to the early 2020s). With respect to the entire study: Nivolumab was given at 3 mg/kg intravenously on days 1, 15 and 29, and the combination arm added ipilimumab 1 mg/kg on day 1 only. The major pathologic response (MPR) rate in the intention-to-treat population in each study arm was designated as the primary trial endpoint. Seven patients had matched pretherapy and resected tumor pairs analyzed, with four treated with nivolumab and three with nivolumab plus ipilimumab. A total of roughly 46 patients with operable NSCLC were treated in the trial, with 23 randomized to nivolumab monotherapy and approximately 21 randomized to nivolumab plus ipilimumab. The study compared TCR repertoires in pretherapy (baseline) peripheral blood with TCR repertoires in tumors resected at surgery after neoadjuvant immune checkpoint blockade.

The germline V gene supplies CDR1 SNHLY and CDR2 FYNNEI. V is shortened by 6 bases, J by 2 bases, and the region joining them spans 5 bases. CDR3 length: 11 amino acids, cysteine to phenylalanine. The sequence is cut down to CDR3 DNA, 33 bases in frame from base 1. Taken with the paper, the label for time point translates to: at surgical resection after neoadjuvant nivolumab +/- ipilimumab. Samples came from the phase 2 randomized NEOSTAR trial, which tested neoadjuvant nivolumab or nivolumab plus ipilimumab followed by surgery in operable NSCLC. Study-level results and caveats: There was no significant correlation between TCR clonality and pathologic tumor regression, and just a single major-pathologic-response sample was available for the clonality-regression analysis. TCR sequencing was performed in a small number of samples. Tumor T-cell richness and clonality rose from pretherapy to surgery in three of three dual-therapy tumors but in only two of four nivolumab-treated tumors. A positive correlation was observed between pretherapy blood TCR richness and richness in tumors resected after neoadjuvant therapy (Spearman R ≈ 0.8). Greater TCR richness and clonality were observed in resected tumors than in tumor-adjacent uninvolved lung, and increases were observed in more dual-therapy-treated tumors.

The specimen was tumor tissue, collected after neoadjuvant nivolumab, alone or with ipilimumab, at or shortly before surgery. Rearrangement joined TRBV2 to TRBJ2-7, with no D gene named confidently. This clonotype originated in an adult with non-small cell lung cancer. The CDR3 reads as follows: CASRATYEQYF. The DNA is as follows: TGTGCCAGCAGGGCCACCTACGAGCAGTACTTC.